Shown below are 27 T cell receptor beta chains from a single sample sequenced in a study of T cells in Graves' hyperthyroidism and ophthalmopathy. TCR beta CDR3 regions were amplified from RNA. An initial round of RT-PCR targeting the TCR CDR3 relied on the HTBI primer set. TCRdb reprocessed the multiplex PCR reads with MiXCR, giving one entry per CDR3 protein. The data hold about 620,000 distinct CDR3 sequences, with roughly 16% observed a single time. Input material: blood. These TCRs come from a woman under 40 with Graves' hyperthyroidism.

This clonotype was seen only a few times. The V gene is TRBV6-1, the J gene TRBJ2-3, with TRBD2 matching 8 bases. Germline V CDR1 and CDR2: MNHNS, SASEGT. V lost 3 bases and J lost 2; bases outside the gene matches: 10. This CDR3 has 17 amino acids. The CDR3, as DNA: TGTGCCAGCAGTGAGGGACTAGTGTCTCCAATCACAGATACGCAGTATTTT. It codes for CASSEGLVSPITDTQYF.

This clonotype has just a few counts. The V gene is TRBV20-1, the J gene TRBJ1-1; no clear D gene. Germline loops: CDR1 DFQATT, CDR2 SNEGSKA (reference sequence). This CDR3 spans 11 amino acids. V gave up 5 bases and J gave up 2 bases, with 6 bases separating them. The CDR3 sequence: CSAPFNTEAFF. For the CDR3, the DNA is TGCAGTGCTCCGTTTAACACTGAAGCTTTCTTT.

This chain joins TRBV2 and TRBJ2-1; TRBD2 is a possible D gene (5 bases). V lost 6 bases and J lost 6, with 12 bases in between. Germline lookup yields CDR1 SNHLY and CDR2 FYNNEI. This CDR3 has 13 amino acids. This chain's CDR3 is CASSLLESNEQFF. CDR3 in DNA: TGTGCCAGCAGCTTACTAGAATCCAATGAGCAGTTCTTC.

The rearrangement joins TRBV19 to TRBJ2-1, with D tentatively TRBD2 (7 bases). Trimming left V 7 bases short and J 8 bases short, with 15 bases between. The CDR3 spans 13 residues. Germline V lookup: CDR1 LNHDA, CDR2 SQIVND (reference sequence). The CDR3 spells CASIVTGGHEQFF. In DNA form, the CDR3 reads TGTGCCAGTATCGTGACGGGGGGCCATGAGCAGTTCTTC.

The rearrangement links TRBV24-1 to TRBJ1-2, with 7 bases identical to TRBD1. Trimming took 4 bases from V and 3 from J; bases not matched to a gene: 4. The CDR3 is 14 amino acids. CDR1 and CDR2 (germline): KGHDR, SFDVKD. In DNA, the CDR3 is TGTGCCACCAGTGAACCGGGACAGCACTATGGCTACACCTTC. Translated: CATSEPGQHYGYTF.

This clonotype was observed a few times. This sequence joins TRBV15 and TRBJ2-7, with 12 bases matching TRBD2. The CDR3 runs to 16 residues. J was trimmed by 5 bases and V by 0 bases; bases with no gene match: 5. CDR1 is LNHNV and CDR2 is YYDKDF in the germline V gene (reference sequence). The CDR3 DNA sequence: TGTGCCACCAGCAGAGATATTTGGACTAGCGGGAACGAGCAGTACTTC. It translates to CATSRDIWTSGNEQYF.

The CDR3 loop reads CASSSGQTYSGANVLTF. As DNA, the CDR3 is TGTGCCAGCAGCTCGGGACAGACGTACTCTGGGGCCAACGTCCTGACTTTC. This rearrangement joins TRBV7-6 to TRBJ2-6, with 7 bases aligning to TRBD1. CDR3 length: 17 residues. Germline assignment: CDR1 SGHVS and CDR2 FNYEAQ. V was clipped by 4 bases and J by 0 bases; unmatched bases: 6. The variable domain in full, with the rest retrieved from reference TRBV7-6 and TRBJ2-6, is GAGVSQSPRYKVTKRGQDVALRCDPISGHVSLYWYRQALGQGPEFLTYFNYEAQQDKSGLPNDRFSAERPEGSISTLTIQRTEQRDSAMYRCASSSGQTYSGANVLTFGAGSRLTVL.

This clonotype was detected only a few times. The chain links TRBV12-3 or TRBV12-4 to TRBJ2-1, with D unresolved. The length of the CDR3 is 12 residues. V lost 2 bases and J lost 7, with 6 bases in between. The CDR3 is CASSLILNEQFF. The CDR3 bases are TGTGCCAGCAGTTTAATCTTAAATGAGCAGTTCTTC.

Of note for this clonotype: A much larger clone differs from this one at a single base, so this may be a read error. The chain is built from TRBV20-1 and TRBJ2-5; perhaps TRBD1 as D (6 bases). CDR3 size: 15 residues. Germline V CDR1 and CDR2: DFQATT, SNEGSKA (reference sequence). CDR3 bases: TGCAGTGCTAGGCCCGAGAAGGGGGAGAGAGAGGCCCAGTACTTC. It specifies CSARPEKGEREAQYF.

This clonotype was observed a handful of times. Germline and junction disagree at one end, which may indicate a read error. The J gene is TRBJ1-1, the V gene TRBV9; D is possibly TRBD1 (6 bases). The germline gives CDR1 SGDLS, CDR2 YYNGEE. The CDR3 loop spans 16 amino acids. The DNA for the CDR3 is TGTGCCAGCAGCCCCCGAATCGAGGCAGACCTACAGGGTTTCCTCTTT. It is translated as CASSPRIEADLQGFLF.

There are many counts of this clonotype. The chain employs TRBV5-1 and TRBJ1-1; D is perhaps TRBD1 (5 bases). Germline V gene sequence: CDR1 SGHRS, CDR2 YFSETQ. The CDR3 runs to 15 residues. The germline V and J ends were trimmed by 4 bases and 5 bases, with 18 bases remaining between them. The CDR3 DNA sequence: TGCGCCAGCAGCACCCGACAGTTCGGCGGGACTGAAGCTTTCTTT. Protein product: CASSTRQFGGTEAFF.

The CDR3 here is CSVVGNTYEQYF. CDR3 nucleotide sequence: TGCAGCGTTGTGGGGAATACCTACGAGCAGTACTTC. The V gene is TRBV29-1, the J gene TRBJ2-7; D remains ambiguous. CDR1 and CDR2 from the germline V gene are SQVTM and ANQGSEA. V was cut by 4 bases and J by 2 bases, with 9 bases left in between. There are 12 residues in the CDR3.

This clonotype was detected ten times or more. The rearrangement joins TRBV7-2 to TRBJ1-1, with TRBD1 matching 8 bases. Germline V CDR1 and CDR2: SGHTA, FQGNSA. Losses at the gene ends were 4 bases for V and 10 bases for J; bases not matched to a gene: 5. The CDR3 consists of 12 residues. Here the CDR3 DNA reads TGTGCCAGCAGCTCCTTGGACAGGGCAGCTTTCTTT. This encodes CASSSLDRAAFF.

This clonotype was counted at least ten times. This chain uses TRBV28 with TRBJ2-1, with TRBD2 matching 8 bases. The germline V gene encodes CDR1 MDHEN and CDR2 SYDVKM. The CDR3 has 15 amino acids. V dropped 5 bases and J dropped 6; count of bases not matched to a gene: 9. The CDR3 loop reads CASSILADRGNEQFF. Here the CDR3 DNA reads TGTGCCAGCAGTATACTAGCGGACCGGGGCAATGAGCAGTTCTTC.

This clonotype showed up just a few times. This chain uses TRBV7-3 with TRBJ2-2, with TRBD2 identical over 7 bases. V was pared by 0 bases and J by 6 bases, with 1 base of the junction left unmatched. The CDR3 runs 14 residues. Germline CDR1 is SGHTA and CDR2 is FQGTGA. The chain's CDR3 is CASSLTGGPGELFF. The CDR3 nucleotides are TGTGCCAGCAGCTTAACGGGAGGGCCCGGGGAGCTGTTTTTT.

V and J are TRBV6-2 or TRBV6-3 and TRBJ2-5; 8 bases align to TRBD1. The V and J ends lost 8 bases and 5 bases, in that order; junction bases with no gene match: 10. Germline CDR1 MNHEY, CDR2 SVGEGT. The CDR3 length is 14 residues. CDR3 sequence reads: CASLSYRDRETQYF. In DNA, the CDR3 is TGTGCCAGCCTATCGTACCGGGACAGGGAGACCCAGTACTTC.

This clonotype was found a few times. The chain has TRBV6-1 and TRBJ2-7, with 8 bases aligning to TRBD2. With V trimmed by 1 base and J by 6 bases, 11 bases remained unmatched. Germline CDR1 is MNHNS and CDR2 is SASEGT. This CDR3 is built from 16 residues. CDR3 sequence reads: CASSEGVGGGPCEQYF. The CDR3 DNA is TGTGCCAGCAGTGAAGGCGTGGGCGGGGGGCCCTGCGAGCAGTACTTC.

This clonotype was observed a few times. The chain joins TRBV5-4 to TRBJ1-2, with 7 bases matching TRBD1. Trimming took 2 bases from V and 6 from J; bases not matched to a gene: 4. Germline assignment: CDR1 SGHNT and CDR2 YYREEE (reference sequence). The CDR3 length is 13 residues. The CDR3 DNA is TGTGCCAGCAGCTTTACAGGACAGGATGGCTACACCTTC. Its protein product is CASSFTGQDGYTF. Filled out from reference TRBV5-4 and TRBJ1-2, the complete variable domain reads ETGVTQSPTHLIKTRGQQVTLRCSSQSGHNTVSWYQQALGQGPQFIFQYYREEENGRGNFPPRFSGLQFPNYSSELNVNALELDDSALYLCASSFTGQDGYTFGSGTRLTVV.

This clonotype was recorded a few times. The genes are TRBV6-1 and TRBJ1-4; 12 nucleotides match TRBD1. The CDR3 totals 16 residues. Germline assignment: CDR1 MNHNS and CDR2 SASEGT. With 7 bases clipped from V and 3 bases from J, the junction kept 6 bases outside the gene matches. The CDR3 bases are TGTGCCAGCACTCCGGGACAGGGGGCTTCTAATGAAAAACTGTTTTTT. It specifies CASTPGQGASNEKLFF.

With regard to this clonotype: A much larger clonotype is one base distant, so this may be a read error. The CDR3 region is CASSSTGVLSLYGSTF. DNA for the CDR3: TGTGCCAGCAGTTCGACAGGGGTCCTGTCCCTATATGGCTCCACCTTC. The chain joins TRBV28 to TRBJ1-2; 8 positions agree with TRBD1. The CDR3 totals 16 residues. Germline CDR1 and CDR2: MDHEN and SYDVKM.

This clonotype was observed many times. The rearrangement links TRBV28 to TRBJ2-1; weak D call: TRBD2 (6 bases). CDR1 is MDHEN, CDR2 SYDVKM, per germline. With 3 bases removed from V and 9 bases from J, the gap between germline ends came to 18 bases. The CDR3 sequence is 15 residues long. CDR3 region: CASSFGRSSLPEQFF. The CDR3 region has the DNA TGTGCCAGCAGTTTTGGGAGGTCTTCGCTACCTGAGCAGTTCTTC.

CDR3 protein: CSAREHQNTEAFF. In nucleotides, the CDR3 is TGCAGTGCTAGAGAACACCAGAACACTGAAGCTTTCTTT. J is TRBJ1-1 and V is TRBV20-1; no reliable D call. This CDR3 has 13 residues. CDR1 and CDR2 from the germline V gene are DFQATT and SNEGSKA (reference sequence). Trimming removed 0 bases from V and 1 base from J, with 6 bases in between.

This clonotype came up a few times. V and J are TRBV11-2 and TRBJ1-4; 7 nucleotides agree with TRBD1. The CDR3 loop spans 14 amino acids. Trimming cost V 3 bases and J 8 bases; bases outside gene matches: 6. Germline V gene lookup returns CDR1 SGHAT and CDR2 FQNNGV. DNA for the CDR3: TGTGCCAGCAGCTTTACGAGGGGGCGGGAAAAACTGTTTTTT. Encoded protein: CASSFTRGREKLFF. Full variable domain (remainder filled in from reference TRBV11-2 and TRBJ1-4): EAGVAQSPRYKIIEKRQSVAFWCNPISGHATLYWYQQILGQGPKLLIQFQNNGVVDDSQLPKDRFSAERLKGVDSTLKIQPAKLEDSAVYLCASSFTRGREKLFFGSGTQLSVL.

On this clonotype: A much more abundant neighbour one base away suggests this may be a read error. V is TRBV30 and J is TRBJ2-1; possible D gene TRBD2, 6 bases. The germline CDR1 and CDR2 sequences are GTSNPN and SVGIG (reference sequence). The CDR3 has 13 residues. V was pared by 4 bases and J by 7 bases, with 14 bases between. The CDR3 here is CAWNEVAANEQFF. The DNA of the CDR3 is TGTGCCTGGAATGAAGTAGCGGCTAATGAGCAGTTCTTC. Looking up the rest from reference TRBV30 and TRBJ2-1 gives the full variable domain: SQTIHQWPATLVQPVGSPLSLECTVEGTSNPNLYWYRQAAGRGLQLLFYSVGIGQISSEVPQNLSASRPQDRQFILSSKKLLLSDSGFYLCAWNEVAANEQFFGPGTRLTVL.

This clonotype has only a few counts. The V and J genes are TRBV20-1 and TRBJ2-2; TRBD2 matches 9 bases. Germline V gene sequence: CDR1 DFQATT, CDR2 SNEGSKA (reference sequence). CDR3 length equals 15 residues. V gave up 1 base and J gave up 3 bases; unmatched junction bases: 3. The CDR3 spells CSARGASGDTGELFF. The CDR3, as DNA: TGCAGTGCTAGAGGCGCTAGCGGGGACACCGGGGAGCTGTTTTTT.

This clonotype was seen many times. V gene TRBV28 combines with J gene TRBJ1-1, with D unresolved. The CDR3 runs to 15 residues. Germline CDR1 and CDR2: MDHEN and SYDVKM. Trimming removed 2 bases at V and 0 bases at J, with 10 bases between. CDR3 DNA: TGTGCCAGCAGTTTAAGTCAGCCACTGAACACTGAAGCTTTCTTT. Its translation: CASSLSQPLNTEAFF.

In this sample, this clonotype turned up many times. The CDR3 nucleotides read TGTGCCAGCAGTACAATCAGGGGGCCTCAGCCCCAGCATTTT. Amino acids: CASSTIRGPQPQHF. The genes are TRBV28 and TRBJ1-5, with 8 bases aligning to TRBD1. CDR1 and CDR2 (germline): MDHEN, SYDVKM. V lost 5 bases, J lost 6 bases, and 6 bases stayed unmatched. This CDR3 comprises 14 residues.